This T cell receptor beta chain was observed in a study of blood T cell repertoires in COVID-19 (dated by TCRdb to about 2020). Some background on the complete study: Collaborator samples came from the United States, Italy and Spain and covered acute and convalescent phases of COVID-19. The material from the prospective study consisted of cDNA or gDNA derived from T cells, B-cell-depleted T cells, or PBMCs. Deeply sampled blood TCRbeta repertoires from subjects exposed to, actively infected with, or recovered from COVID-19 were included in the dataset. The repertoires were released in a freely available public database meant as a resource for research on the immune response to SARS-CoV-2. The samples were drawn from the first 160 participants of the ongoing ImmuneRACE study and from 950 to 1,500 subjects provided by 6 global collaborators. The sample metadata nearly always contained a de-identified subject ID, COVID-19 status, age in years and sex. Where HLA class I and class II types were available, the types were taken from metadata supplied by the sample provider, not from assay-based typing. What the study reported, not specific to this receptor: How much clinical and demographic metadata was included differed by source and by participant, and the metadata was provided uncurated.

From the cysteine through the phenylalanine, the CDR3 covers 13 amino acids. The only DNA kept is the CDR3, 39 bases in frame from the first base. CDR1 and CDR2 are read off the germline V gene (reference sequence) as SEHNR and FQNEAQ. Germline trimming: 4 bases from V, 3 bases from J; junction bases outside gene matches: 3. A second Seattle source provided samples from volunteer blood donors who had recovered from COVID-19. Whole blood was collected in K2EDTA tubes by collaborating institutions according to the institutions' own protocols. For TCRbeta analysis, collaborator samples were shipped as frozen whole blood, as isolated PBMCs, or as DNA extracted from either sample type. TCRbeta CDR3 regions were amplified from genomic DNA using the immunoSEQ Assay, a bias-controlled multiplex PCR. In the source study's methods: Nucleated cell counts per sample were estimated from amplification of reference gene primers within the assay. To quantify the absolute abundance of each unique TCRbeta CDR3 rearrangement, sequence reads were collapsed and filtered. Productive Simpson clonality was computed per sample as the square root of Simpson's diversity index over productive rearrangements. In its TCRdb copy, this immuneACCESS table keeps in-frame sequences only and misses some clones. Where compared with another copy, unresolved V genes explain less than half of these, and the others have no known cause. That table furnishes V, J and clone size, whereas the DNA furnished D and trimming. The sample table shows about 200,000 clones, and roughly 85% are seen once. Of the sample, roughly 2.3% falls within the top ten clones.

To note about this clone: Its antigen is currently not known. No much larger clone exists at a distance of one base, and base qualities are not known.

Sample: peripheral blood. The chain is encoded by TRBV7-9 joined to TRBJ2-7; 7 bases in the middle match TRBD1. This TCR was recovered from a man aged 25-40 years who had recovered from COVID-19. The CDR3 region: CASSSRDSYEQYF. The DNA sequence follows: TGTGCCAGCAGCTCCCGGGACAGCTACGAGCAGTACTTC.